This entry concerns a single T cell receptor (beta chain). Its binding antigen is unknown. No per-base quality is available; no much larger clone lies one base away. The trial excluded patients who had a history of autoimmune disease or were on systemic immunosuppression. Peripheral blood for TCR sequencing was collected from all dose cohorts at baseline, on cycle 4 day 1, and on cycle 7 day 1. Samples came from an open-label, multicenter, first-in-human phase I dose-escalation trial of ivuxolimab. The trial enrolled adults with locally advanced or metastatic head and neck squamous cell, hepatocellular, melanoma or renal cell carcinoma. Before TCR sequencing, CD4+ and CD8+ T cells were separately sorted from peripheral blood. This sample stems from a study of OX40 agonist ivuxolimab in advanced cancers. With regard to the full study: Ivuxolimab was a fully human IgG2 agonistic monoclonal antibody targeting the costimulatory receptor OX40 (CD134). Intravenous ivuxolimab was administered to patients every 2 weeks at six dose levels: 0.01, 0.1, 0.3, 1.5, 3 and 10 mg/kg. Among the 50 to 55 dose-escalation patients, about 20 had hepatocellular carcinoma, 15 or so melanoma, 9 renal cell carcinoma and 9 head and neck cancer. A male proportion of 82.7% and a mean age of 60 years, ranging from about 23 to 79, were recorded for the dose-escalation cohort. Prior anti-PD-1, anti-PD-L1 or anti-CTLA-4 therapy was permitted, and checkpoint inhibitors had been received by about 44% of dose-escalation patients. Partial responses were achieved by three dose-escalation patients, of whom one had hepatocellular carcinoma and two had cutaneous melanoma. Peripheral TCRbeta sequencing aimed to test whether ivuxolimab altered TCR sequence diversity and caused clonal T-cell expansion. The paper reports the monotherapy dose-escalation portion (N of about 50 patients) of the phase I ivuxolimab trial. General findings and caveats noted by the study authors: At doses from 0.1 to 3.0 mg/kg, clonal expansion was seen in both CD4+ and CD8+ blood T cells between baseline and week 6. Low levels of normalized T-cell clonal expansion were also seen in some patients who did not respond. After ivuxolimab, expanded clones were on average more numerous among CD8+ T cells than among CD4+ T cells. The antigen specificity of the peripheral T cells that underwent clonal expansion was not determined. In partial responders in the 0.1-3.0 mg/kg groups, normalized peripheral clonal expansion was found to be among the lowest, especially among CD8+ T cells.

To sequence the TCRbeta CDR3 region, genomic DNA was isolated from the sorted cells. TCRbeta CDR3 regions were sequenced using the immunoSEQ Assay. Entries here come from immuneACCESS through TCRdb and include only in-frame sequences with V and J called. Some clones fail to appear in such tables; in the studies checked, an unresolved V gene covers under half of the shortfall, and the cause of the remainder is unknown. For this sample the table gives 60,000 to 100,000 clones, of which over 80% were detected only once. The top ten hold around 0.5% of the sample. The CDR3, cysteine through phenylalanine, is 17 amino acids long. Here the CDR3 DNA is all that survives: 51 bases in frame from base 1. The germline V gene encodes CDR1 SGDLS and CDR2 YYNGEE. V is cut back by 4 bases and J by 0 bases, with 3 bases in the junction unmatched.

The origin of this receptor is an adult with an advanced solid tumor such as melanoma, head and neck, liver or kidney cancer. The sequencing here drew on CD4+ or CD8+ T cells sorted from blood, taken in a trial of the OX40 agonist ivuxolimab. The chain links TRBV9 with TRBJ2-1; 14 bases in between match TRBD2. The encoded CDR3 is CASSYGTSGSSYNEQFF. The DNA sequence follows: TGTGCCAGCAGCTACGGGACTAGCGGGAGCTCCTACAATGAGCAGTTCTTC.